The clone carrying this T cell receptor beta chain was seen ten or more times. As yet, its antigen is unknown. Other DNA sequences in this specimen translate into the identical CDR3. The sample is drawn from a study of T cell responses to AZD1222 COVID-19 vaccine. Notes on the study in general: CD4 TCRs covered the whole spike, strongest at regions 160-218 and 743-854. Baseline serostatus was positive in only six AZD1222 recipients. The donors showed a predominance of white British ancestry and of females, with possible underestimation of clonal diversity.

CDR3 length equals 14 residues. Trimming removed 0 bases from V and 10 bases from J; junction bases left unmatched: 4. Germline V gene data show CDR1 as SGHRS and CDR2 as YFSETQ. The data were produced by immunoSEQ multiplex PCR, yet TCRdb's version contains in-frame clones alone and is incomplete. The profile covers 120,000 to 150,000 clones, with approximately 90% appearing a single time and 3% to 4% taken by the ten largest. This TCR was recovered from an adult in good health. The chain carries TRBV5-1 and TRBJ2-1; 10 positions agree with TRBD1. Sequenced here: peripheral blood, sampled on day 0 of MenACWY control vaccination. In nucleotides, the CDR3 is TGCGCCAGCAGCTTGGCGGGACAGGGGAACGAGCAGTTCTTC. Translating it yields CASSLAGQGNEQFF.